A single sample gave rise to the 27 T cell receptor beta chains below, sequenced in a study of T-cell reconstitution after alpha-beta-depleted transplantation in children. Unique molecular identifiers were used in preparing the TCRbeta library. TCRdb itself ran the PCR reads through MiXCR, one entry per CDR3 protein. The repertoire holds roughly 670,000 distinct CDR3 sequences, around 14% seen once, with about 0.79% in the top ten. Sample: PBMCs, taken before TCRalphabeta/CD19-depleted stem cell transplant. Receptors were obtained from a girl under 10 years old with congenital amegakaryocytic thrombocytopenia, due to receive a stem cell transplant.

This clonotype showed up many times. V and J are TRBV20-1 and TRBJ1-1, with 8 bases fitting TRBD1. Unmatched junction bases numbered 6, after V lost 5 bases and J lost 4 bases. The CDR3 sequence is 13 residues long. Germline values: CDR1 DFQATT, CDR2 SNEGSKA (reference sequence). CDR3 nucleotide sequence: TGCAGTGCTTGCAGGGGGCTCAGCACTGAAGCTTTCTTT. Translating gives CSACRGLSTEAFF.

This clonotype was detected many times. The V and J genes are TRBV28 and TRBJ2-1; D is ambiguous. Germline CDR1 and CDR2: MDHEN and SYDVKM. CDR3 length: 13 residues. Deletions cut 5 bases from V and 6 bases from J, with 11 bases between. The CDR3 region has the DNA TGTGCCAGCAGTCTCTATAGCCTCAATGAGCAGTTCTTC. It encodes CASSLYSLNEQFF.

This clonotype came up a few times. V and J are TRBV7-9 and TRBJ2-2; 7 nucleotides match TRBD2. V dropped 7 bases and J dropped 7; count of bases not matched to a gene: 12. The CDR3 runs 15 residues. The germline CDR1 and CDR2 sequences are SEHNR and FQNEAQ (reference sequence). The CDR3 nucleotides read TGTGCCAGCATCAAAGCGGGACCGGTAAACGGGGAGCTGTTTTTT. The encoded protein is CASIKAGPVNGELFF.

Many counts were recorded for this clonotype. The chain employs TRBV5-1 and TRBJ1-5; D may be TRBD1 (5 bases). The V end was cut by 0 bases, the J end by 0 bases, with 10 bases between. The CDR3 loop spans 16 amino acids. The germline V gene has CDR1 SGHRS and CDR2 YFSETQ. As DNA, the CDR3 is TGCGCCAGCAGCTTGGAGGGGTCTAATAGCAATCAGCCCCAGCATTTT. This sequence encodes CASSLEGSNSNQPQHF.

This clonotype was found many times. The chain recombines TRBV28 with TRBJ2-3; D remains unclear. The germline V gene encodes CDR1 MDHEN and CDR2 SYDVKM. This CDR3 is 13 amino acids long. The germline V and J ends were trimmed by 8 bases and 2 bases, with 11 bases remaining between them. The CDR3 here is CASLEDSTDTQYF. The CDR3 nucleotides are TGTGCCAGCCTCGAAGATTCCACAGATACGCAGTATTTT.

This clonotype was seen a handful of times. This chain links TRBV5-1 with TRBJ2-5; D possibly uses TRBD1 or TRBD2 (5 bases each). The CDR3 loop spans 15 amino acids. Between the trimmed V and J ends, which lost 4 bases and 3 bases, there was a span of 16 bases. Germline V gene data show CDR1 as SGHRS and CDR2 as YFSETQ. The CDR3 spells CASSPGSRGKETQYF. For the CDR3, the DNA is TGCGCCAGCAGCCCCGGTAGCCGGGGCAAAGAGACCCAGTACTTC.

The V call is TRBV5-1, the J call TRBJ1-5, with D possibly TRBD1 on 6 matching bases. Germline V lookup: CDR1 SGHRS, CDR2 YFSETQ. V was trimmed by 9 bases and J by 1 base, leaving 11 bases between them. CDR3 length: 13 residues. The CDR3 DNA reads TGCGCCATCACGAGGGGGAGCAATCAGCCCCAGCATTTT. It encodes CAITRGSNQPQHF.

In this sample, this clonotype turned up many times. This chain uses TRBV20-1 with TRBJ2-1; no reliable D call. Germline values: CDR1 DFQATT, CDR2 SNEGSKA (reference sequence). Between the trimmed V and J ends, which lost 3 bases and 4 bases, there was a span of 25 bases. The CDR3 covers 18 residues. This chain's CDR3 is CSASGAVPDRAEYNEQFF. The CDR3 DNA is TGCAGTGCTAGTGGTGCGGTGCCAGACCGGGCGGAGTACAATGAGCAGTTCTTC.

This clonotype was detected a few times. This chain joins TRBV20-1 and TRBJ2-3, with 7 positions matching TRBD2. CDR1 and CDR2 from the germline V gene are DFQATT and SNEGSKA (reference sequence). This CDR3 comprises 15 residues. The junction had 12 bases not matched to a gene; V was cut back by 5 bases and J by 4 bases. Here the CDR3 DNA reads TGCAGTGCTCCTAGCGGCACCCTGTCATCAGATACGCAGTATTTT. It translates to CSAPSGTLSSDTQYF.

The chain is built from TRBV20-1 and TRBJ1-5, with D possibly matching TRBD1 (6 bases). Trimming removed 6 bases from V and 0 bases from J, with 9 bases in between. Germline V gene data show CDR1 as DFQATT and CDR2 as SNEGSKA (reference sequence). The CDR3 is 13 residues long. CDR3: CSAEGGSNQPQHF. DNA for the CDR3: TGCAGTGCCGAGGGGGGTAGCAATCAGCCCCAGCATTTT.

This chain links TRBV7-9 with TRBJ1-3; tentative D call: TRBD1 (5 bases). The CDR3 runs to 13 residues. The germline V and J ends were trimmed by 2 bases and 8 bases, with 10 bases remaining between them. Looked up from germline, CDR1 is SEHNR and CDR2 is FQNEAQ (reference sequence). DNA of the CDR3: TGTGCCAGCAGCTTAATCCTGGGGGACACCATATATTTT. This translates into CASSLILGDTIYF.

This clonotype was detected ten times or more. This chain uses TRBV20-1 with TRBJ2-1, with 7 nucleotides matching TRBD1. Germline V gene data show CDR1 as DFQATT and CDR2 as SNEGSKA (reference sequence). The CDR3 runs to 12 residues. V shed 5 bases, J shed 5 bases, and the junction held 3 bases outside the gene matches. The CDR3: CSADRDHNEQFF. CDR3 nucleotides: TGCAGTGCTGACAGGGACCACAATGAGCAGTTCTTC.

The genes are TRBV28 and TRBJ2-7; 8 nucleotides match TRBD2. The CDR3 consists of 18 residues. Germline CDR1 MDHEN, CDR2 SYDVKM. Germline trimming cut 4 bases from V and 1 base from J; bases unmatched to any gene: 15. The CDR3 spells CASSSPQLAEPISYEQYF. In DNA form, the CDR3 reads TGTGCCAGCAGTTCCCCCCAACTAGCGGAGCCGATTTCCTACGAGCAGTACTTC.

The chain carries TRBV7-9 and TRBJ2-1; 13 bases match TRBD2. V was clipped by 5 bases and J by 6 bases; unmatched bases: 7. This CDR3 has 16 residues. In germline, CDR1 is SEHNR, CDR2 FQNEAQ (reference sequence). CDR3 loop: CASSITSGRAVNEQFF. For the CDR3, the DNA is TGTGCCAGCAGCATCACTAGCGGGAGGGCAGTCAATGAGCAGTTCTTC.

Only a few counts were recorded for this clonotype. This chain joins TRBV12-3 or TRBV12-4 and TRBJ2-1; a possible D gene is TRBD2 (5 bases). The CDR3 consists of 13 residues. Deletions cut 4 bases from V and 7 bases from J, with 11 bases between. CDR3 bases: TGTGCCAGCAGTTCAGCGGATAGGAATGAGCAGTTCTTC. Its translation: CASSSADRNEQFF.

This clonotype was seen a handful of times. The genes are TRBV20-1 and TRBJ2-1, with a possible D match to TRBD2 (6 bases). The germline CDR1 and CDR2 sequences are DFQATT and SNEGSKA (reference sequence). This CDR3 region has 13 residues. V shed 3 bases and J shed 5 bases, with 11 bases lying between them. As DNA, the CDR3 is TGCAGTGCTAGTAGGGGACTTAACAATGAGCAGTTCTTC. Protein sequence: CSASRGLNNEQFF.

This clonotype was seen a handful of times. V gene TRBV20-1 combines with J gene TRBJ2-7; TRBD2 matches at 12 bases. V trimming: 2 bases; J trimming: 3 bases; junction bases outside the gene matches: 5. The CDR3 covers 15 residues. In germline, CDR1 is DFQATT, CDR2 SNEGSKA (reference sequence). The CDR3 DNA is TGCAGTGCTAGACACGGGACTAGCGGGTTCTACGAGCAGTACTTC. This codes for CSARHGTSGFYEQYF.

This clonotype was recorded at least ten times. V gene TRBV5-1 combines with J gene TRBJ2-1; D possibly uses TRBD1 or TRBD2 (5 bases each). The CDR3 runs 14 residues. The V end was cut by 0 bases, the J end by 14 bases, with 18 bases between. Germline V gene lookup returns CDR1 SGHRS and CDR2 YFSETQ. This chain's CDR3 is CASSLETGAPVKFF. CDR3 nucleotides: TGCGCCAGCAGCTTGGAAACCGGGGCTCCGGTAAAGTTCTTC.

In this sample, this clonotype turned up many times. V usage is TRBV5-1 and J usage is TRBJ2-7; maybe TRBD2 (6 bases). This CDR3 has 13 residues. CDR1 is SGHRS and CDR2 is YFSETQ in the germline V gene. The germline V and J ends were trimmed by 4 bases and 0 bases, with 8 bases remaining between them. CDR3 protein: CASSGDFSYEQYF. In nucleotides, the CDR3 is TGCGCCAGCAGCGGGGACTTCTCCTACGAGCAGTACTTC.

This clonotype has a count of ten or more. V gene TRBV20-1 combines with J gene TRBJ2-1, with 11 bases aligning to TRBD2. This CDR3 is built from 16 residues. Looked up from germline, CDR1 is DFQATT and CDR2 is SNEGSKA (reference sequence). V lost 5 bases, J lost 7 bases, and 13 bases stayed unmatched. As DNA, the CDR3 is TGCAGTGCTGACCCAATAGCGGGAGGGCCGGGTAATGAGCAGTTCTTC. It translates to CSADPIAGGPGNEQFF.

There are a few counts of this clonotype. V gene TRBV12-3 or TRBV12-4 combines with J gene TRBJ2-5, with D tentatively TRBD1 (6 bases). The CDR3 length is 15 residues. V dropped 1 base and J dropped 3 bases, with 12 bases sitting between them. The CDR3 DNA reads TGTGCCAGCAGTTTAGATCAGGGGCAGGAAGAGACCCAGTACTTC. Protein sequence: CASSLDQGQEETQYF.

CDR3 region: CASSEYLAGTDTQYF. The CDR3 bases are TGTGCCAGCAGTGAATATCTAGCAGGCACAGATACGCAGTATTTT. V gene TRBV6-1 combines with J gene TRBJ2-3; D possibly corresponds to TRBD2 (5 bases). CDR3 length: 15 amino acids. Germline CDR1 is MNHNS and CDR2 is SASEGT. The V and J ends lost 2 bases and 1 base respectively, with 10 bases between them.

This clonotype has at least ten counts. The chain links TRBV12-3 or TRBV12-4 to TRBJ1-5; the D is unclear. This CDR3 spans 13 amino acids. V was clipped by 5 bases and J by 11 bases, with 16 bases between them. As DNA, the CDR3 is TGTGCCAGCAGTCCCCGAATGGACGATGCCCAGCATTTT. Translating gives CASSPRMDDAQHF.

This clonotype appeared a few times. The chain is built from TRBV28 and TRBJ2-4, with D maybe TRBD1 (6 bases). The ends were cut back, 6 bases at V and 2 bases at J, with 11 bases in the middle. CDR3 length: 14 residues. Germline CDR1 and CDR2: MDHEN and SYDVKM. Here the CDR3 reads CASREQGPKNIQYF. The CDR3 nucleotides are TGTGCCAGCAGAGAACAGGGCCCCAAAAACATTCAGTACTTC.

This clonotype has at least ten counts. V usage is TRBV20-1 and J usage is TRBJ2-7; D is unclear. Per germline, CDR1 DFQATT and CDR2 SNEGSKA (reference sequence). Trimming removed 5 bases from V and 4 bases from J, with 12 bases in between. This CDR3 has 12 amino acids. CDR3 DNA: TGCAGTGCTTACCGGGCCAAATACGAGCAGTACTTC. Amino acids: CSAYRAKYEQYF.

V usage is TRBV5-1 and J usage is TRBJ2-7; TRBD2 matches 9 bases. Germline assignment: CDR1 SGHRS and CDR2 YFSETQ. The V and J ends lost 2 bases and 4 bases, in that order; junction bases with no gene match: 10. This CDR3 region has 16 residues. In nucleotides, the CDR3 is TGCGCCAGCAGCTTACGCGGGAGGGCCGATTGGTACGAGCAGTACTTC. It codes for CASSLRGRADWYEQYF.

CDR3 DNA sequence: TGTGCCAGCAGCAGGTGGACTAGCGGGAGGGAATTCTTC. It is translated as CASSRWTSGREFF. V and J are TRBV12-3 or TRBV12-4 and TRBJ2-1; 15 nucleotides line up with TRBD2. Losses at the gene ends were 6 bases for V and 16 bases for J; bases not matched to a gene: 7. The CDR3 is 13 amino acids.